This T cell receptor beta chain was captured in a study of human T cells and chemical hapten exposure. Study summary: On the upper back, patch tests were applied with 0.01% DPC and read at 6 days.

The CDR3 is made up of 12 amino acids. The germline V gene encodes CDR1 KGHSH and CDR2 LQKENI. V was clipped by 6 bases and J by 5 bases, with 10 bases between them. Sample time point: patch test 1, 2 weeks after DPC sensitization. Regarding treatment: therapeutic diphenylcyclopropenone sensitization with weekly scalp DPC. Patches went on only after blood had been drawn each time. This clonotype was seen repeatedly, ten times or more. Antigen specificity is unknown. Study observations and caveats: Given that the donors had alopecia, their immune response may differ from that seen in healthy people.

In the original processing: The median was about 96,000 TCRs per sample, ranging roughly 20,000 to 750,000. Via MiXCR, TCRdb re-called the RACE reads, giving one row per CDR3 protein. These V and J calls rely on TCRdb rather than the paper's analysis. Among tens of thousands of distinct CDR3 sequences listed, about 10% were seen once. The TCR was taken from a woman in her 50s with alopecia areata. Some clones in this sample may be carry-over from other donors' samples. The material was whole blood, obtained in connection with sensitization to the hapten diphenylcyclopropenone (DPC). The chain employs TRBV18 and TRBJ1-2; no clear D. The CDR3 DNA reads TGTGCCAGCTCCGGACGGCAATATGGCTACACCTTC. It translates to CASSGRQYGYTF.